The next 30 T cell receptor beta chains were all read from a single sample in a study of T cells in narcolepsy. Sequencing used immunoSEQ multiplex PCR; TCRdb keeps in-frame clones, though not all of them. The data contain about 35,000 clones, roughly 86% of them singletons. Sequences were obtained from memory (CD45RA-) CD4+ T cells from blood. Receptor source: a human donor in good health.

As DNA, the CDR3 is TGTGCCATCAGGGGACAGGGGACCTACAATGAGCAGTTCTTC. As protein: CAIRGQGTYNEQFF. The rearrangement links TRBV10-3 to TRBJ2-1; 10 bases agree with TRBD1. CDR3 size: 14 residues. Per germline, CDR1 ENHRY and CDR2 SYGVKD. V trimming: 6 bases; J trimming: 2 bases; junction bases outside the gene matches: 1.

This chain uses TRBV6-5 with TRBJ1-1; 11 bases agree with TRBD1. The CDR3 totals 14 residues. V lost 2 bases, J lost 4 bases, and 0 bases stayed unmatched. In germline, CDR1 is MNHEY, CDR2 SVGAGI. The CDR3 spells CASSYGTGGTEAFF. The CDR3 DNA sequence: TGTGCCAGCAGTTACGGGACAGGGGGCACTGAAGCTTTCTTT.

The rearrangement links TRBV6-1 to TRBJ2-3; 9 positions match TRBD2. CDR1 MNHNS and CDR2 SASEGT come from the germline V gene. This CDR3 spans 13 amino acids. The ends lost 5 bases at V and 6 bases at J; junction bases unmatched: 3. The CDR3 region has the DNA TGTGCCAGCAGTCGCGGGAGGGCCGATACGCAGTATTTT. This gives the protein CASSRGRADTQYF.

This rearrangement joins TRBV6-1 to TRBJ2-7, with D perhaps matching TRBD1 (5 bases). Trimming stripped 5 bases from V and 1 base from J, with 9 bases between. The CDR3 loop spans 13 amino acids. Germline CDR1 is MNHNS and CDR2 is SASEGT. The chain's CDR3 is CASSFRESYEQYF. Here the CDR3 DNA reads TGTGCCAGCAGTTTCAGGGAATCCTACGAGCAGTACTTC.

The chain carries TRBV2 and TRBJ2-5; TRBD2 matches 8 bases. The CDR3 is 16 residues long. CDR1 and CDR2 from the germline V gene are SNHLY and FYNNEI. With V trimmed by 0 bases and J by 2 bases, 5 bases remained unmatched. The CDR3 DNA sequence: TGTGCCAGCAGTGAAGCCTCACTAGCGGCACAAGAGACCCAGTACTTC. This sequence encodes CASSEASLAAQETQYF. Full variable domain (remainder filled in from reference TRBV2 and TRBJ2-5): EPEVTQTPSHQVTQMGQEVILRCVPISNHLYFYWYRQILGQKVEFLVSFYNNEISEKSEIFDDQFSVERPDGSNFTLKIRSTKLEDSAMYFCASSEASLAAQETQYFGPGTRLLVL.

The chain combines TRBV11-3 with TRBJ2-7, with D perhaps TRBD1 or TRBD2 (5 bases each). Germline V gene lookup returns CDR1 SGHNT and CDR2 YENEEA. V was shortened by 0 bases and J by 2 bases, with 14 bases between the two germline ends. CDR3 length equals 16 residues. The CDR3 nucleotides read TGTGCCAGCAGCTTAGATCGTTGGGGGAAACCCTACGAGCAGTACTTC. As protein: CASSLDRWGKPYEQYF.

This chain connects TRBV19 to TRBJ1-5; 8 bases align to TRBD1. Germline CDR1 is LNHDA and CDR2 is SQIVND (reference sequence). The V gene end was trimmed by 6 bases and the J gene end by 1 base; junction bases not matched to a gene: 8. The CDR3 loop spans 16 amino acids. CDR3 bases: TGTGCCAGTAGAGACAGGGGAGGTGAAAGCAATCAGCCCCAGCATTTT. Encoded protein: CASRDRGGESNQPQHF.

The chain couples TRBV25-1 to TRBJ1-6, with D possibly being TRBD1 (6 bases). The CDR3 loop spans 15 amino acids. Per germline, CDR1 MGHDK and CDR2 SYGVNS. Trimming pared 3 bases from V and 10 bases from J, leaving 16 bases between. The CDR3 DNA is TGTGCCAGCAGTGAGCACACAGGGTACGGGTCACCCCTCCACTTT. This encodes CASSEHTGYGSPLHF.

The chain's CDR3 is CASSRDTNRYEQYF. The CDR3 nucleotides are TGTGCCAGCAGCCGGGACACCAACCGCTACGAGCAGTACTTC. V and J are TRBV9 and TRBJ2-7, with a possible D match to TRBD1 (6 bases). Germline values: CDR1 SGDLS, CDR2 YYNGEE. This CDR3 has 14 amino acids. With 4 bases removed from V and 3 bases from J, the gap between germline ends came to 14 bases.

The chain is built from TRBV6-5 and TRBJ1-5, with no clear D. The germline gives CDR1 MNHEY, CDR2 SVGAGI. The CDR3 has 15 residues. Trimming took 6 bases from V and 1 from J, leaving 13 bases between them. Here the CDR3 DNA reads TGTGCCAGCAGATCTCACCTTGGGAGCAATCAGCCCCAGCATTTT. Amino acid sequence: CASRSHLGSNQPQHF.

V gene TRBV19 combines with J gene TRBJ2-3, with 10 positions matching TRBD2. CDR1 LNHDA and CDR2 SQIVND come from the germline V gene (reference sequence). There are 13 residues in the CDR3. Trimming at V came to 5 bases and at J to 6 bases, leaving 2 bases not matched to a gene. In DNA form, the CDR3 reads TGTGCCAGTAGTTTGGGACTAGCGGATACGCAGTATTTT. It yields the protein CASSLGLADTQYF.

This chain uses TRBV19 with TRBJ2-1; no reliable D call. V lost 3 bases, J lost 9 bases, and 6 bases lay in between. The V gene's germline CDR1 is LNHDA and CDR2 SQIVND (reference sequence). The length of the CDR3 is 11 residues. The CDR3 protein is CASSIGIEQFF. The CDR3 bases are TGTGCCAGTAGTATTGGTATTGAGCAGTTCTTC.

V gene TRBV10-1 combines with J gene TRBJ1-3; D gene ambiguous. Germline loops: CDR1 WNHNN, CDR2 SYGVQD (reference sequence). V lost 2 bases to trimming and J lost 1 base, with 6 bases between them. This CDR3 has 14 amino acids. As DNA, the CDR3 is TGCGCCAGCAGTGAGGATCCTTCTGGAAACACCATATATTTT. Residues: CASSEDPSGNTIYF.

The V call is TRBV27, the J call TRBJ2-4, with D perhaps TRBD1 or TRBD2 (5 bases each). V was cut by 4 bases and J by 0 bases, with 13 bases left in between. From germline, CDR1 is MNHEY and CDR2 SMNVEV (reference sequence). The CDR3 is made up of 16 amino acids. The CDR3 spells CASSSGRTLAKNIQYF. As DNA, the CDR3 is TGTGCCAGCAGTTCGGGGCGGACGTTAGCCAAAAACATTCAGTACTTC.

The chain uses TRBV28 and TRBJ1-2, with no clear D. Germline loops: CDR1 MDHEN, CDR2 SYDVKM. The CDR3 contains 14 residues. The V gene lost 5 bases and the J gene lost 4 bases, with 14 bases spanning the gap. The CDR3: CASSTYNPGYGYTF. The CDR3 DNA is TGTGCCAGCAGTACCTACAATCCAGGCTATGGCTACACCTTC.

The J gene is TRBJ2-5, the V gene TRBV2; D perhaps matches TRBD1 (5 bases). Deletions cut 7 bases from V and 5 bases from J, with 11 bases between. Germline V gene sequence: CDR1 SNHLY, CDR2 FYNNEI. CDR3 length: 12 residues. CDR3 in amino acids: CASTDSSETQYF. The CDR3 DNA is TGTGCCAGCACAGACAGTTCCGAGACCCAGTACTTC. The entire variable domain, with the rest obtained from reference TRBV2 and TRBJ2-5, is as follows: EPEVTQTPSHQVTQMGQEVILRCVPISNHLYFYWYRQILGQKVEFLVSFYNNEISEKSEIFDDQFSVERPDGSNFTLKIRSTKLEDSAMYFCASTDSSETQYFGPGTRLLVL.

V gene TRBV11-2 combines with J gene TRBJ2-2, with TRBD1 as a possible D gene (5 bases). The germline CDR1 and CDR2 sequences are SGHAT and FQNNGV. The CDR3 sequence is 15 residues long. Trimming left V 1 base short and J 4 bases short, with 10 bases between. The CDR3 DNA reads as TGTGCCAGCAGCTTAGGTGGACACACCACCGGGGAGCTGTTTTTT. Protein sequence: CASSLGGHTTGELFF.

The chain is built from TRBV19 and TRBJ1-3; no clear D. The V end lost 4 bases, the J end lost 3 bases, and 19 bases lay between the germline ends. Germline V gene sequence: CDR1 LNHDA, CDR2 SQIVND (reference sequence). This CDR3 is built from 17 residues. CDR3 DNA: TGTGCCAGTAGTACCCCCGAGGTGGTCGGGTTTGGAAACACCATATATTTT. Its protein is CASSTPEVVGFGNTIYF.

The rearrangement uses TRBV19 and TRBJ2-1, with D hard to call. This CDR3 is built from 13 residues. Between the trimmed V and J ends, which lost 1 base and 10 bases, there was a span of 11 bases. CDR1 is LNHDA and CDR2 is SQIVND in the germline V gene (reference sequence). CDR3 residues: CASSIGDHGEQFF. The DNA for the CDR3 is TGTGCCAGTAGTATAGGAGACCATGGGGAGCAGTTCTTC.

The chain carries TRBV2 and TRBJ1-1; 8 nucleotides align to TRBD1. Trimming at V came to 6 bases and at J to 0 bases, leaving 3 bases not matched to a gene. There are 14 residues in the CDR3. The V gene's germline CDR1 is SNHLY and CDR2 FYNNEI. As DNA, the CDR3 is TGTGCCAGCAGGGAGGGACAGGTGAACACTGAAGCTTTCTTT. Protein sequence: CASREGQVNTEAFF.

V usage is TRBV6-1 and J usage is TRBJ2-7; no reliable D call. The CDR3 is made up of 12 amino acids. V gave up 6 bases and J gave up 1 base, with 7 bases separating them. Germline V gives CDR1 MNHNS, CDR2 SASEGT. The CDR3 coding sequence is TGTGCCAGCAGATTGACATCCTACGAGCAGTACTTC. Amino acids: CASRLTSYEQYF.

The gene calls are TRBV6-1 and TRBJ1-6, with unresolved D. Germline loops: CDR1 MNHNS, CDR2 SASEGT. The germline V and J ends were trimmed by 6 bases and 0 bases, with 6 bases remaining between them. The CDR3 extends over 14 amino acids. CDR3 in amino acids: CASSGSSYNSPLHF. DNA of the CDR3: TGTGCCAGCAGCGGGAGCTCCTATAATTCACCCCTCCACTTT.

The chain employs TRBV11-2 and TRBJ1-1, with D possibly matching TRBD1 (6 bases). The germline V gene has CDR1 SGHAT and CDR2 FQNNGV. CDR3 length equals 14 residues. V was clipped by 4 bases and J by 10 bases, with 19 bases between them. CDR3 residues: CASSSRGATWGAFF. The CDR3 DNA follows: TGTGCCAGCAGCTCTCGGGGGGCTACCTGGGGAGCTTTCTTT.

The genes are TRBV27 and TRBJ2-2; D not certain. Trimming removed 5 bases at V and 5 bases at J, with 12 bases between. CDR3 length: 14 amino acids. The V gene's germline CDR1 is MNHEY and CDR2 SMNVEV (reference sequence). The CDR3 DNA is TGTGCCAGCAGTCCTCCCTTGGGGACCGGGGAGCTGTTTTTT. Encoded protein: CASSPPLGTGELFF.

J is TRBJ1-1 and V is TRBV19, with TRBD1 identical over 8 bases. Germline values: CDR1 LNHDA, CDR2 SQIVND (reference sequence). The CDR3 length is 13 residues. Trimming at V came to 3 bases and at J to 4 bases, leaving 1 base not matched to a gene. The CDR3 DNA reads TGTGCCAGTAGTATTACAGGGGGCACTGAAGCTTTCTTT. This encodes CASSITGGTEAFF.

The chain is built from TRBV29-1 and TRBJ2-1; 8 nucleotides line up with TRBD2. Trimming cost V 6 bases and J 12 bases; bases outside gene matches: 16. Germline V CDR1 and CDR2: SQVTM, ANQGSEA. The CDR3 consists of 14 residues. In DNA form, the CDR3 reads TGCAGCGTCGACACTGGGGCAGCGGGAGTCTGGCAGTTCTTC. Translating gives CSVDTGAAGVWQFF.

This clone appeared a single time. The V and J genes are TRBV29-1 and TRBJ2-6; D perhaps matches TRBD2 (5 bases). Per the germline V gene, CDR1 is SQVTM and CDR2 is ANQGSEA. The CDR3 spans 13 residues. V was pared by 4 bases and J by 2 bases, with 6 bases between. This CDR3 reads CSVAGAGANVLTF. CDR3 sequence (DNA): TGCAGCGTTGCCGGGGCTGGGGCCAACGTCCTGACTTTC. Complete variable domain (other parts from reference TRBV29-1 and TRBJ2-6): SAVISQKPSRDICQRGTSLTIQCQVDSQVTMMFWYRQQPGQSLTLIATANQGSEATYESGFVIDKFPISRPNLTFSTLTVSNMSPEDSSIYLCSVAGAGANVLTFGAGSRLTVL.

The chain joins TRBV4-2 to TRBJ1-1; possibly TRBD1 for D (5 bases). The length of the CDR3 is 12 residues. The V end was cut by 4 bases, the J end by 11 bases, with 14 bases between. Looked up from germline, CDR1 is LGHNA and CDR2 is YNFKEQ. CDR3 sequence reads: CASSLDSGGAFF. The DNA for the CDR3 is TGTGCCAGCAGCCTAGACAGCGGCGGGGCTTTCTTT.

The chain has TRBV14 and TRBJ2-2; TRBD2 aligns across 10 bases. The V gene's germline CDR1 is SGHDN and CDR2 FVKESK. V trimming: 4 bases; J trimming: 7 bases; junction bases outside the gene matches: 12. The CDR3 loop spans 17 amino acids. The CDR3 region is CASSPNSLAGDVGELFF. DNA for the CDR3: TGTGCCAGCAGCCCCAATTCCCTAGCGGGAGACGTCGGGGAGCTGTTTTTT.

This sequence joins TRBV13 and TRBJ2-1, with TRBD2 matching over 10 bases. Per germline, CDR1 PRHDT and CDR2 FYEKMQ (reference sequence). The CDR3 contains 16 residues. Unmatched junction bases numbered 8, after V lost 2 bases and J lost 7 bases. The CDR3 here is CASSLLAGERKNEQFF. The CDR3 DNA reads TGTGCCAGCAGCTTACTAGCGGGAGAGAGGAAAAATGAGCAGTTCTTC.